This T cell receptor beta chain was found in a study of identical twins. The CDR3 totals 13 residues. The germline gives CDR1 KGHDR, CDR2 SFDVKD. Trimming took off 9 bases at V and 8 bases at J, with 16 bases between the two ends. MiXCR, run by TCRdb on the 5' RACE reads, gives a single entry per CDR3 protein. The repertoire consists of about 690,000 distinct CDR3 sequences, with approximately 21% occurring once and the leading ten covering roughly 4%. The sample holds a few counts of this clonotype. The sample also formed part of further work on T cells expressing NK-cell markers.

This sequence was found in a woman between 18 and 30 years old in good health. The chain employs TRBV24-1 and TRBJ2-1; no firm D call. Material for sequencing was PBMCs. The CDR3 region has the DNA TGTGCCACCGAGTCTGGCGCTACCGATGAGCAGTTCTTC. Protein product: CATESGATDEQFF.